These 13 T cell receptor beta chains originate from one sample sequenced in a study of cytomegalovirus exposure and HLA in healthy donors (dated by TCRdb to 2015 to 2018). The receptor library was made with the immunoSEQ multiplex PCR assay. For the multiplex PCR, a mixture combining 60 forward primers for TCR Vbeta segments and 13 reverse primers for TCR Jbeta segments was used. The clones in this table, taken by TCRdb from immuneACCESS, are in-frame only. Not every clone is retained; where verified, under half of the shortfall comes from an unresolved V gene, and the cause of the rest is unknown. This sample is represented by around 110,000 clones; 79% of them were singletons. Jointly, the top ten make up 2.5% to 3% of the sample. Sequencing input: PBMCs. The receptors here all came from a woman between 18 and 30 years old in good health and CMV-seropositive.

Comment on this clone: At one end the junction does not follow the germline gene, possibly because of a read error. J is TRBJ2-7 and V is TRBV28; D perhaps matches TRBD1 (5 bases). Germline V gene data show CDR1 as MDHEN and CDR2 as SYDVKM. The CDR3 has 14 residues. The CDR3 nucleotides read TGTGCCAGCAGCCGGACACACCTTATGTACGAGCCGTACTTC. Amino acid sequence: CASSRTHLMYEPYF.

The J gene is TRBJ2-7, the V gene TRBV27; 7 nucleotides align to TRBD1. The CDR3 runs to 14 residues. Trimming cost V 2 bases and J 1 base; bases outside gene matches: 2. The V gene's germline CDR1 is MNHEY and CDR2 SMNVEV (reference sequence). For the CDR3, the DNA is TGTGCCAGCAGTTTAAGACAGGGTTCCTACGAGCAGTACTTC. Its translation: CASSLRQGSYEQYF.

The rearrangement uses TRBV7-2 and TRBJ1-2, with a weak D call TRBD1 (6 bases). Germline CDR1 is SGHTA and CDR2 is FQGNSA. The CDR3 runs 13 residues. The CDR3 DNA reads as TGTGCTCAAATGGGGGGGCTCGGCTATGGCTACACCTTC. Protein sequence: CAQMGGLGYGYTF.

The chain employs TRBV28 and TRBJ2-4; 11 nucleotides agree with TRBD1. V was clipped by 8 bases and J by 3 bases; unmatched bases: 6. The CDR3 has 15 amino acids. CDR1 is MDHEN, CDR2 SYDVKM, per germline. CDR3 amino acids: CASGPGTGGKNIQYF. For the CDR3, the DNA is TGTGCCAGCGGCCCCGGGACAGGGGGCAAAAACATTCAGTACTTC.

The chain joins TRBV5-3 to TRBJ2-7, with 10 bases matching TRBD1. TRBV5-3 is an ORF; its function is uncertain. V shed 4 bases and J 0 bases; nucleotides not matched to a gene: 10. This CDR3 region has 17 residues. The CDR3 sequence is CARSEPLGQGGSYEQYF. CDR3 in DNA: TGTGCCAGAAGCGAACCCCTCGGACAGGGGGGCTCCTACGAGCAGTACTTC.

The gene calls are TRBV30 and TRBJ2-5; no clear D. V was pared by 3 bases and J by 2 bases, with 16 bases between. Germline V gene lookup returns CDR1 GTSNPN and CDR2 SVGIG (reference sequence). CDR3 size: 15 residues. The DNA for the CDR3 is TGTGCCTGGAGCCCCGGCAGAACAGATCAAGAGACCCAGTACTTC. As protein: CAWSPGRTDQETQYF.

The chain is built from TRBV4-1 and TRBJ2-2; 9 bases match TRBD2. The CDR3 extends over 15 amino acids. The V segment lost 4 bases and the J segment 6 bases; nucleotides outside the gene matches: 6. Germline CDR1 reads MGHRA; CDR2 reads YSYEKL. The CDR3 loop reads CASSRGTSRAGELFF. CDR3 nucleotides: TGCGCCAGCAGCCGCGGGACTAGCCGGGCCGGGGAGCTGTTTTTT.

This chain uses TRBV7-8 with TRBJ2-5, with D perhaps matching TRBD1 (6 bases). This CDR3 has 15 amino acids. Trimming took off 2 bases at V and 2 bases at J, with 12 bases between the two ends. Germline V gives CDR1 SGHVS, CDR2 FQNEAQ. CDR3 region: CASSLIERGQETQYF. CDR3 nucleotide sequence: TGTGCCAGCAGCTTAATCGAGAGGGGGCAAGAGACCCAGTACTTC.

The sample holds a few counts of this clone. The V call is TRBV7-9, the J call TRBJ1-1; TRBD1 is a possible D gene (5 bases). The CDR3 has 14 residues. Per the germline V gene, CDR1 is SEHNR and CDR2 is FQNEAQ (reference sequence). With 3 bases removed from V and 1 base from J, the gap between germline ends came to 9 bases. Written as DNA, the CDR3 is TGTGCCAGCAGCTTTGTCAGGGAGAACACTGAAGCTTTCTTT. Translated, it gives CASSFVRENTEAFF.

The chain combines TRBV19 with TRBJ1-5; 7 nucleotides align to TRBD1. Per the germline V gene, CDR1 is LNHDA and CDR2 is SQIVND (reference sequence). The CDR3 contains 12 residues. With 5 bases clipped from V and 8 bases from J, the junction kept 3 bases outside the gene matches. CDR3 coding DNA: TGTGCCAGTAGTGGGGACAGCAAGCCCCAGCATTTT. Residues: CASSGDSKPQHF.

The rearrangement uses TRBV11-3 and TRBJ1-2, with 9 bases lining up with TRBD1. V lost 2 bases and J lost 0; bases outside the gene matches: 7. Germline V gene data show CDR1 as SGHNT and CDR2 as YENEEA. CDR3 length equals 17 residues. CDR3 protein: CASSLSGTGLTNYGYTF. DNA for the CDR3: TGTGCCAGCAGCTTATCCGGGACAGGGCTCACTAACTATGGCTACACCTTC. Full variable domain (rest looked up from reference TRBV11-3 and TRBJ1-2): EAGVVQSPRYKIIEKKQPVAFWCNPISGHNTLYWYLQNLGQGPELLIRYENEEAVDDSQLPKDRFSAERLKGVDSTLKIQPAELGDSAVYLCASSLSGTGLTNYGYTFGSGTRLTVV.

This clone was seen only a few times. This rearrangement joins TRBV7-9 to TRBJ2-7, with 8 positions matching TRBD1. The ends lost 7 bases at V and 2 bases at J; junction bases unmatched: 7. CDR1 and CDR2 from the germline V gene are SEHNR and FQNEAQ (reference sequence). The CDR3 has 14 residues. CDR3 nucleotides: TGTGCCAGCACCCCGACAGGGGTGGCCTACGAGCAGTACTTC. Its protein product is CASTPTGVAYEQYF.

The rearrangement links TRBV28 to TRBJ2-7, with 9 bases fitting TRBD1. V shed 8 bases and J 6 bases; nucleotides not matched to a gene: 8. This CDR3 contains 13 residues. From germline, CDR1 is MDHEN and CDR2 SYDVKM. Written as DNA, the CDR3 is TGTGCCAGCGGCCGGGACAGGGTGCTCGAGCAGTACTTC. The encoded protein is CASGRDRVLEQYF.